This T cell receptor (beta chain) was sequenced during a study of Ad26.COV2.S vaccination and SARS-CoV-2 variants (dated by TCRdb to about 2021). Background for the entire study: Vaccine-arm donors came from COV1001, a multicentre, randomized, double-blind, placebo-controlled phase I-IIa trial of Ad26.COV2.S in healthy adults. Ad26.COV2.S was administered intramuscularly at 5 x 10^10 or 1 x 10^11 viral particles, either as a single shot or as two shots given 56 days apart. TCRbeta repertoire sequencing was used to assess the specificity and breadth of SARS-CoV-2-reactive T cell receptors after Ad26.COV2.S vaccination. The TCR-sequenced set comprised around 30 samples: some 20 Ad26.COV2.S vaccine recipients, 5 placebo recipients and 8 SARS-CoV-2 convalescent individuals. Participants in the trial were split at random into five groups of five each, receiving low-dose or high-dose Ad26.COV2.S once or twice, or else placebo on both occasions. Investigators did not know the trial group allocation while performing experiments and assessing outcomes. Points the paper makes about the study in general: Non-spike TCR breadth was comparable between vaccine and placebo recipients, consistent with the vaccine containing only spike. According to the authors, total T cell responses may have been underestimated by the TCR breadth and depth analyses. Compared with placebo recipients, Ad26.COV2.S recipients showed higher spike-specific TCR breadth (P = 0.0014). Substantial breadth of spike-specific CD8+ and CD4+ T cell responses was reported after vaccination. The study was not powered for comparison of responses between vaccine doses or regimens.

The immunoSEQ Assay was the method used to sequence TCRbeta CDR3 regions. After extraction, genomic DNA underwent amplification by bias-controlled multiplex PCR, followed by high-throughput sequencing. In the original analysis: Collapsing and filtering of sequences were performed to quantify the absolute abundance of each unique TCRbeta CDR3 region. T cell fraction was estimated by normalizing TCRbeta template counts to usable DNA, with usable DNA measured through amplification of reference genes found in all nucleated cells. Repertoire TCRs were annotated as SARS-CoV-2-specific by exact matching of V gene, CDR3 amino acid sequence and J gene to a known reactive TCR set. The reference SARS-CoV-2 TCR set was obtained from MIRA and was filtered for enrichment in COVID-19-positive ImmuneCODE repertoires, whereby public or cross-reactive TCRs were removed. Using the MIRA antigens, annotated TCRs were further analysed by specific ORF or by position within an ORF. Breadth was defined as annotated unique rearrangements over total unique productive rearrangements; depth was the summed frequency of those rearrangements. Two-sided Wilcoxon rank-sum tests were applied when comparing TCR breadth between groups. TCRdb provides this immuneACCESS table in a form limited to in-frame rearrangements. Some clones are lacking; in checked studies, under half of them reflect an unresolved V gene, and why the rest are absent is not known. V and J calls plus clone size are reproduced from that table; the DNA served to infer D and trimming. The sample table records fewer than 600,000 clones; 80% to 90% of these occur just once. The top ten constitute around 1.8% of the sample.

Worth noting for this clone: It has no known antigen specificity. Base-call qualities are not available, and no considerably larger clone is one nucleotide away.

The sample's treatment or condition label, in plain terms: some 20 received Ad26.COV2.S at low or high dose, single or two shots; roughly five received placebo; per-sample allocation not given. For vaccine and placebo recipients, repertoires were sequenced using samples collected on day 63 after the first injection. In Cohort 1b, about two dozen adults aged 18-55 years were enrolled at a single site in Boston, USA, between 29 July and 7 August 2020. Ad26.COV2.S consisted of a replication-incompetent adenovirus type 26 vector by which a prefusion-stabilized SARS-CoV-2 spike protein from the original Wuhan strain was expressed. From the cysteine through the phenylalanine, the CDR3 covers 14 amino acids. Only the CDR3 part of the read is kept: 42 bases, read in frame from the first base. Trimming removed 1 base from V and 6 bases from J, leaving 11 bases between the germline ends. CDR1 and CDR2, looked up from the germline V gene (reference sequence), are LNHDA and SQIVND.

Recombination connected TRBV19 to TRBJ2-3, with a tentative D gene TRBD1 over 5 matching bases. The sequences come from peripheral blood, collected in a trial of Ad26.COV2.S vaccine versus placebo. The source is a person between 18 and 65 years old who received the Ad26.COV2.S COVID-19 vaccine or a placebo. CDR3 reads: CASSIGSRQDTQYF. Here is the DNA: TGTGCCAGTAGTATAGGGTCCCGACAGGATACGCAGTATTTT.